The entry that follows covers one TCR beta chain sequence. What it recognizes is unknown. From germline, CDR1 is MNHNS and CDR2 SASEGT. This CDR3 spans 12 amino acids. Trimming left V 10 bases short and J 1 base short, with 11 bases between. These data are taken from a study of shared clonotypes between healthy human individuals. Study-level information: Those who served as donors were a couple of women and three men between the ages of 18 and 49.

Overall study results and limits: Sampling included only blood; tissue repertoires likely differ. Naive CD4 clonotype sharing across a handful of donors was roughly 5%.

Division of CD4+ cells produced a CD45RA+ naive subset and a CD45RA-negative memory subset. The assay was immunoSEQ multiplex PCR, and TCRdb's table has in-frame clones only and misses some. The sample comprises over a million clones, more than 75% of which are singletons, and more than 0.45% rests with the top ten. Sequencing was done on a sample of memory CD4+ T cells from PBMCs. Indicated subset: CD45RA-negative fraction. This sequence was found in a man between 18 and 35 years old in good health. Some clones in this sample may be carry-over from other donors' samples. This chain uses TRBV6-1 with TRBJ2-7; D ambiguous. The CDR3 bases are TGTGCCACGAACAGAGGATCCTACGAGCAGTACTTC. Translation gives CATNRGSYEQYF.